This entry describes one TCR beta chain. Its antigen is undetermined. Adult Caucasians living in Nashville, Tennessee made up all of the donors. The assay was run at deep level. Assay: immunoSEQ multiplex PCR; the TCRdb copy retains only in-frame clones and omits some. The table records about 110,000 clones, about 63% of them present only once. This specimen belongs to a study of shared clonotypes between healthy human individuals. CDR3 length equals 13 residues. Germline assignment: CDR1 SGDLS and CDR2 YYNGEE. Trimming cost V 1 base and J 6 bases, with 8 bases left between them. General study results and limits: Memory subsets generally showed lower estimated richness than naive subsets. For naive CD4 cells, around 5% of clonotypes were shared across a handful of donors.

V usage is TRBV9 and J usage is TRBJ2-1; the D is unclear. Sample: memory CD8+ T cells sorted from blood. This sample's subset: CD45RO+ cells pooled with CCR7-negative TemRA cells. The clonotype originates from a woman aged 25 to 39 in good health. The chain's CDR3 is CASSVNSVNEQFF. In DNA, the CDR3 is TGTGCCAGCAGCGTAAATAGTGTCAATGAGCAGTTCTTC. The variable domain in full, completed from reference TRBV9 and TRBJ2-1, reads DSGVTQTPKHLITATGQRVTLRCSPRSGDLSVYWYQQSLDQGLQFLIQYYNGEERAKGNILERFSAQQFPDLHSELNLSSLELGDSALYFCASSVNSVNEQFFGPGTRLTVL.